This is a list of T cell receptor beta chains from one sample in a study of blood T cell repertoires in COVID-19. Assay used: immunoSEQ multiplex PCR; TCRdb lists only in-frame clones, some missing. The data contain under 500,000 clones, around 90% of them singletons. Input material: PBMCs or T cells enriched from blood (not recorded which). The receptor set was obtained from a young woman with acute COVID-19. CDR3s include the opening cysteine and the closing phenylalanine or tryptophan. The D gene is left open where the match is weak. Not every row has a clone size; where given, it reads once, few, many or a size class.

size,D,V,J,DNA,CDR3
.,TRBD1,TRBV18,TRBJ1-1,TGTGCCAGCTCACCACGAACAGGGGGAACGAACACTGAAGCTTTCTTT,CASSPRTGGTNTEAFF
.,.,TRBV19,TRBJ1-5,TGTGCCAGCGCACAGGATAGTTATAGCAATCAGCCCCAGCATTTT,CASAQDSYSNQPQHF
.,.,TRBV29-1,TRBJ2-3,TGCAGCGTCCGCAGGGATTCAGATACGCAGTATTTT,CSVRRDSDTQYF
.,.,TRBV28,TRBJ1-3,TGTGCCAGCTCCTTTGCGGCAGGACACTCTGGAAACACCATATATTTT,CASSFAAGHSGNTIYF
.,.,TRBV9,TRBJ2-7,TGTGCCAGCAGCCCCCGTCCCCTAAACTACGAGCAGTACTTC,CASSPRPLNYEQYF
.,TRBD1,TRBV7-2,TRBJ2-3,TGTGCCAGCAGCCCCCGGGTTCCACGGACAGGTACGCAGTATTTT,CASSPRVPRTGTQYF
.,.,TRBV7-4,TRBJ2-7,TGTGCCAGCAGCTTAGGCGTTGTCGGGTGCGAGCAGTACTTC,CASSLGVVGCEQYF
.,TRBD1,TRBV30,TRBJ1-4,TGTGCCTGGAGTTTGACAGGGTCTAATGAAAAACTGTTTTTT,CAWSLTGSNEKLFF
.,TRBD1,TRBV4-3,TRBJ2-2,TGCGCCAGCAGCCTCGGGACAGTGAACACCGGGGAGCTGTTTTTT,CASSLGTVNTGELFF
.,.,TRBV11-2,TRBJ1-3,TGTGCCAGCAGCCACGCCGACAGCTCTGGAAACACCATATATTTT,CASSHADSSGNTIYF
.,.,TRBV9,TRBJ2-1,TGTGCCAGCAGCGTAGATGGACAGATAAATGAGCAGTTCTTC,CASSVDGQINEQFF
.,TRBD2,TRBV28,TRBJ2-7,TGTGCCAGCAGTATAGCGGGAGGACCCTACGAGCAGTACTTC,CASSIAGGPYEQYF
.,.,TRBV7-7,TRBJ2-5,TGTGCCAGCAGCTTAGACAGGGAAGAGACCCAGTACTTC,CASSLDREETQYF
.,.,TRBV21-1,TRBJ2-1,TGTGCCGGACTGGCGGGGGGCTCCTACAATGAGCAGTTCTTC,CAGLAGGSYNEQFF
few,.,TRBV2,TRBJ1-6,TGTGCCAGCAGTGAATCACAGGGAAGCTCCTATAATTCACCCCTCCACTTT,CASSESQGSSYNSPLHF
.,.,TRBV5-1,TRBJ1-1,TGCGCCAGCACCCCCGGGACACAGAACACTGAAGCTTTCTTT,CASTPGTQNTEAFF
once,.,TRBV27,TRBJ1-5,TGTGCCAGCAGTCCTCGTGTCCCTCAGCCCCAGCATTTT,CASSPRVPQPQHF
once,.,TRBV5-3,TRBJ2-7,TGTGCCAGAAGCCCCCCGAGCTCCTACGAGCAGTACTTC,CARSPPSSYEQYF
.,TRBD2,TRBV27,TRBJ2-1,TGTGCCAGCAGTTTTCGGGGAGGGGTCAATGAGCAGTTCTTC,CASSFRGGVNEQFF
.,TRBD1,TRBV9,TRBJ1-2,TGTGCCAGCAGCGAACAGACAGGGGGCTCTGGCTACACCTTC,CASSEQTGGSGYTF
.,TRBD1,TRBV27,TRBJ2-6,TGTGCCAGCAGTTTATTTTGGGACAGGTTAAACTCTGGGGCCAACGTCCTGACTTTC,CASSLFWDRLNSGANVLTF
.,TRBD1,TRBV29-1,TRBJ1-1,TGCAGCGTTGGGGGGGGACAGGGCTCGAGCACTGAAGCTTTCTTT,CSVGGGQGSSTEAFF
.,TRBD1,TRBV15,TRBJ2-7,TGTGCCACCAGCAGAGGGGGCCCCGGGACAGGGACCTACGAGCAGTACTTC,CATSRGGPGTGTYEQYF